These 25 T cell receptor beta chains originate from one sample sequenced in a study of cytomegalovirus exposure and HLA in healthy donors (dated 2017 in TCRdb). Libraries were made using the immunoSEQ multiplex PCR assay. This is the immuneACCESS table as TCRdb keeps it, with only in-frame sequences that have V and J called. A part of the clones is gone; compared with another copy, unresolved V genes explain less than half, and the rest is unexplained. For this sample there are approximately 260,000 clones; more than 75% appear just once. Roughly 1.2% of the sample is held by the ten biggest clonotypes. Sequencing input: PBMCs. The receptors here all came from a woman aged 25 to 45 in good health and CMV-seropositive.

CDR3 bases: TGTGCCAGCAGCTGGGACTACGGGGAGACCCAGTACTTC. Translating it yields CASSWDYGETQYF. J is TRBJ2-5 and V is TRBV7-9, with 7 bases matching TRBD2. Losses at the gene ends were 4 bases for V and 5 bases for J; bases not matched to a gene: 4. Germline V CDR1 and CDR2: SEHNR, FQNEAQ (reference sequence). The CDR3 totals 13 residues.

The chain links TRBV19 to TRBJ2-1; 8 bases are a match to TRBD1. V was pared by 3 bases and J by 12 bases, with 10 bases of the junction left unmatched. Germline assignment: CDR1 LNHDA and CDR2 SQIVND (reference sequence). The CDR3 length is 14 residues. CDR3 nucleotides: TGTGCCAGTAGTATCCCCCCCCGTGGACAGGGGCAGTTCTTC. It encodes CASSIPPRGQGQFF.

The CDR3 protein is CASSLGGTRGYGYTF. Written as DNA, the CDR3 is TGTGCCAGCAGCTTAGGAGGGACCAGGGGCTATGGCTACACCTTC. The chain uses TRBV11-2 and TRBJ1-2; D is possibly TRBD1 (6 bases). V lost 1 base, J lost 4 bases, and 13 bases lay in between. Looked up from germline, CDR1 is SGHAT and CDR2 is FQNNGV. This CDR3 is 15 amino acids long. The whole variable domain, remainder taken from reference TRBV11-2 and TRBJ1-2, is EAGVAQSPRYKIIEKRQSVAFWCNPISGHATLYWYQQILGQGPKLLIQFQNNGVVDDSQLPKDRFSAERLKGVDSTLKIQPAKLEDSAVYLCASSLGGTRGYGYTFGSGTRLTVV.

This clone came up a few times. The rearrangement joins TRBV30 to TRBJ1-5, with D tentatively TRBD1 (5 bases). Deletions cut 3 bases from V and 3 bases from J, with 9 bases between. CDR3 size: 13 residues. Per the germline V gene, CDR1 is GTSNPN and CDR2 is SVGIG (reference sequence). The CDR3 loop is CAWSDRDNQPQHF. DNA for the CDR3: TGTGCCTGGAGCGACAGAGACAATCAGCCCCAGCATTTT.

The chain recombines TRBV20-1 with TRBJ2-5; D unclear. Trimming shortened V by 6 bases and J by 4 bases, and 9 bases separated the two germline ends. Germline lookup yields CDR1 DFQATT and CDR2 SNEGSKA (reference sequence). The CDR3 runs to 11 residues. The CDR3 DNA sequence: TGCAGTGCCGTCCACGGAGAGACCCAGTACTTC. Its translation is CSAVHGETQYF.

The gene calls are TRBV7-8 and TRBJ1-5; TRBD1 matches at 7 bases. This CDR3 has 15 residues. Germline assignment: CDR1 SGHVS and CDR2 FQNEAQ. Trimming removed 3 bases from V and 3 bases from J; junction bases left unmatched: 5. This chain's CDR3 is CASSLDRSLNQPQHF. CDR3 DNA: TGTGCCAGCAGCTTGGACAGGTCGCTCAATCAGCCCCAGCATTTT.

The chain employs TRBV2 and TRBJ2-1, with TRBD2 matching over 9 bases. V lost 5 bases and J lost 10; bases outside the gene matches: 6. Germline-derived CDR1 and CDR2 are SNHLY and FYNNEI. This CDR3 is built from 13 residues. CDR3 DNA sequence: TGTGCCAGCAGTTCTAGCGGGACCGGGGAGCAGTTCTTC. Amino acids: CASSSSGTGEQFF.

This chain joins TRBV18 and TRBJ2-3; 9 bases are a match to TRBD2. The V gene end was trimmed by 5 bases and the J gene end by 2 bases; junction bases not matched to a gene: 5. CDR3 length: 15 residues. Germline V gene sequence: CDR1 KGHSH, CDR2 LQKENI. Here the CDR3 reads CASSSTSGVTDTQYF. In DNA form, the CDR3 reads TGTGCCAGCTCATCGACTAGCGGAGTCACAGATACGCAGTATTTT.

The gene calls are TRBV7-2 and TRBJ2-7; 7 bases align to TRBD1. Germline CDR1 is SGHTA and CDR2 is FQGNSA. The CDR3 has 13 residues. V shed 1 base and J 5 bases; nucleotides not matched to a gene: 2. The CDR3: CASSLEQGNEQYF. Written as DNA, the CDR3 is TGTGCCAGCAGCTTAGAACAGGGGAACGAGCAGTACTTC.

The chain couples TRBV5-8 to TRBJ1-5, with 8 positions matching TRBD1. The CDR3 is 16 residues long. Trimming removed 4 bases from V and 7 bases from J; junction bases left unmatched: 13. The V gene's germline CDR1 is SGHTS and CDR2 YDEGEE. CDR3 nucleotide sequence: TGTGCCAGCAGCCCCGGACAGGGTCATGTGCTGCAGCCCCAGCATTTT. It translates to CASSPGQGHVLQPQHF.

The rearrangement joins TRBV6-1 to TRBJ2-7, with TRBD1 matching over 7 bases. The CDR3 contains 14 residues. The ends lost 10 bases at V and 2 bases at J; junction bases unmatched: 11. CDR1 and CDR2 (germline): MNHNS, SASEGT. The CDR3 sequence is CATHRTGQPYEQYF. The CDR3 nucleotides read TGTGCCACACATAGGACAGGTCAACCCTACGAGCAGTACTTC.

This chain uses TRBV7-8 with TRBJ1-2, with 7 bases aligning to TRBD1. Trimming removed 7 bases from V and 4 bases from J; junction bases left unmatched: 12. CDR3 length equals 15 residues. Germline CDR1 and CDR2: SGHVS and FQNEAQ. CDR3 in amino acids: CASTGGGTAVYGYTF. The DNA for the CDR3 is TGTGCCAGCACCGGGGGTGGGACAGCAGTCTATGGCTACACCTTC.

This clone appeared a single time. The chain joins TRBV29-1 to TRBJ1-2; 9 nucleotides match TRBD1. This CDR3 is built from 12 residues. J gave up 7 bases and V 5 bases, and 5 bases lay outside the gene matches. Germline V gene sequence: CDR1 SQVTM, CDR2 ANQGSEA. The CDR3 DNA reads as TGCAGCGTTACCGGGACAGGGTTTGGCTACACCTTC. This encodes CSVTGTGFGYTF.

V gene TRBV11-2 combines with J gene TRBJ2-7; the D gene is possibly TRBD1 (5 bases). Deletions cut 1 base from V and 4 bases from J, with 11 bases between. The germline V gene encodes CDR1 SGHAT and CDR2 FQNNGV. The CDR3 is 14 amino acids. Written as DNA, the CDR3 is TGTGCCAGCAGCTTAGGGCAGAGACAGTACGAGCAGTACTTC. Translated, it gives CASSLGQRQYEQYF.

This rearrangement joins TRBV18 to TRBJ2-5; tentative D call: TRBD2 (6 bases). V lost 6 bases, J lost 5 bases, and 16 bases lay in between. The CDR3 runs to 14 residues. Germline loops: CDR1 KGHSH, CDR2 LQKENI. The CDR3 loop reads CASSSGGNRETQYF. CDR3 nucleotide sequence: TGTGCCAGCTCCTCAGGCGGGAATCGGGAGACCCAGTACTTC.

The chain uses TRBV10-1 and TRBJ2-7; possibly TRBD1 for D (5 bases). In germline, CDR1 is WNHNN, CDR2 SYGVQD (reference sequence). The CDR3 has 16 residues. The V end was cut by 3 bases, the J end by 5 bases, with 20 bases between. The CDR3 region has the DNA TGCGCCAGCAGTGATTCTGGTAAGGCAGGGTATGACGAGCAGTACTTC. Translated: CASSDSGKAGYDEQYF.

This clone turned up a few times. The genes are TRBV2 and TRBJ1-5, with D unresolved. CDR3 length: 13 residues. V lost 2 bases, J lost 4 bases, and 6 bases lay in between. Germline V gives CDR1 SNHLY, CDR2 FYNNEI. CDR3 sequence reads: CASSEQENQPQHF. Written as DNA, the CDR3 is TGTGCCAGCAGTGAACAGGAAAATCAGCCCCAGCATTTT.

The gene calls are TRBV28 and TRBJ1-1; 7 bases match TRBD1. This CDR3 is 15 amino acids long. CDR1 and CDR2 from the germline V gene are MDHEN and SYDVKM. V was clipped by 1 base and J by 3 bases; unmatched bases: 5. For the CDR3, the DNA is TGTGCCAGCAGTTTATACCGAGACAGGGACACTGAAGCTTTCTTT. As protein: CASSLYRDRDTEAFF. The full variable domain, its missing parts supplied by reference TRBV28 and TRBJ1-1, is DVKVTQSSRYLVKRTGEKVFLECVQDMDHENMFWYRQDPGLGLRLIYFSYDVKMKEKGDIPEGYSVSREKKERFSLILESASTNQTSMYLCASSLYRDRDTEAFFGQGTRLTVV.

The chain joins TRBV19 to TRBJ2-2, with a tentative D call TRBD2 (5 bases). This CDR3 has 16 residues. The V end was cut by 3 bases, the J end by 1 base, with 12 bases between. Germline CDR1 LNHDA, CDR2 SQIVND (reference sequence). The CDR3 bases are TGTGCCAGTAGTATCGGGGTCGGGCGGAACACCGGGGAGCTGTTTTTT. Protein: CASSIGVGRNTGELFF. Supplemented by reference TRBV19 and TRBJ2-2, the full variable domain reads DGGITQSPKYLFRKEGQNVTLSCEQNLNHDAMYWYRQDPGQGLRLIYYSQIVNDFQKGDIAEGYSVSREKKESFPLTVTSAQKNPTAFYLCASSIGVGRNTGELFFGEGSRLTVL.

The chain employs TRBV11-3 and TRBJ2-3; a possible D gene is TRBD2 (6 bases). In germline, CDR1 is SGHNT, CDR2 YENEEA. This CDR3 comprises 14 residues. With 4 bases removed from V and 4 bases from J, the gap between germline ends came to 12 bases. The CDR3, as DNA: TGTGCCAGCAGCTCCGGGGGAGGCCCAGATACGCAGTATTTT. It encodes CASSSGGGPDTQYF. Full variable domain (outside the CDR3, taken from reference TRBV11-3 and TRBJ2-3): EAGVVQSPRYKIIEKKQPVAFWCNPISGHNTLYWYLQNLGQGPELLIRYENEEAVDDSQLPKDRFSAERLKGVDSTLKIQPAELGDSAVYLCASSSGGGPDTQYFGPGTRLTVL.

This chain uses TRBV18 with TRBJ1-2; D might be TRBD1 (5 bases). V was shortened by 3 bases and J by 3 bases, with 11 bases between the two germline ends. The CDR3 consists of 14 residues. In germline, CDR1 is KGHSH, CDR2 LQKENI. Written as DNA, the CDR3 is TGTGCCAGCTCACCGGGGCAGCTACACTATGGCTACACCTTC. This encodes CASSPGQLHYGYTF.

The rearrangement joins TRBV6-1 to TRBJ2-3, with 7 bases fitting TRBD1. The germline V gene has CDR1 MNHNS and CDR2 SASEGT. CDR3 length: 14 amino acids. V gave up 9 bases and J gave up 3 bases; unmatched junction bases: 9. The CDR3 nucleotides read TGTGCCAGTGTCGGCAACAGGGGAACAGATACGCAGTATTTT. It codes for CASVGNRGTDTQYF.

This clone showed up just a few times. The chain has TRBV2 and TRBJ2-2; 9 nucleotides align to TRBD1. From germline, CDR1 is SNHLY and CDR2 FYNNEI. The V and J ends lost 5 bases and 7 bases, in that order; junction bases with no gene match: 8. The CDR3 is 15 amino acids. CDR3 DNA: TGTGCCAGCAGTCGACAGGGGGTGATTGTCGGGGAGCTGTTTTTT. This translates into CASSRQGVIVGELFF. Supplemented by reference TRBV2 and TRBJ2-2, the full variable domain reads EPEVTQTPSHQVTQMGQEVILRCVPISNHLYFYWYRQILGQKVEFLVSFYNNEISEKSEIFDDQFSVERPDGSNFTLKIRSTKLEDSAMYFCASSRQGVIVGELFFGEGSRLTVL.

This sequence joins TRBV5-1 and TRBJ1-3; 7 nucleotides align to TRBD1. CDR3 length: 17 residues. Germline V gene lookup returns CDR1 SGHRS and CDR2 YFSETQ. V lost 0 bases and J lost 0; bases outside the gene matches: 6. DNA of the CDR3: TGCGCCAGCAGCTTGGTTGAGGGACAGATCTCTGGAAACACCATATATTTT. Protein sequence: CASSLVEGQISGNTIYF. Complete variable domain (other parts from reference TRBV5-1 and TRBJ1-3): KAGVTQTPRYLIKTRGQQVTLSCSPISGHRSVSWYQQTPGQGLQFLFEYFSETQRNKGNFPGRFSGRQFSNSRSEMNVSTLELGDSALYLCASSLVEGQISGNTIYFGEGSWLTVV.

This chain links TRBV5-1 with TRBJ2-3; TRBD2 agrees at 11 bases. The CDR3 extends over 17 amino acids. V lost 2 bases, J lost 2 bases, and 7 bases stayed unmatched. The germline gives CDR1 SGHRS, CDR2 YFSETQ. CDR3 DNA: TGCGCCAGCAGCTTTGGTCCGACTAGCGGGGACACAGATACGCAGTATTTT. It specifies CASSFGPTSGDTDTQYF. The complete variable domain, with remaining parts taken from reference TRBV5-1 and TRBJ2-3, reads KAGVTQTPRYLIKTRGQQVTLSCSPISGHRSVSWYQQTPGQGLQFLFEYFSETQRNKGNFPGRFSGRQFSNSRSEMNVSTLELGDSALYLCASSFGPTSGDTDTQYFGPGTRLTVL.